This T cell receptor (beta chain) was found in a study of T cell repertoires in cytomegalovirus infection. In TCRdb, the reads were re-called with MiXCR into one record per CDR3 protein. The sample comprises approximately 500,000 distinct CDR3 sequences, 11% of which are singletons, and 10% rests with the top ten. This clonotype was recorded many times. Its antigen is not known. With 1 base clipped from V and 3 bases from J, the junction kept 9 bases outside the gene matches. This CDR3 region has 17 residues. Germline loops: CDR1 SEHNR, CDR2 FQNEAQ (reference sequence). General study results and limits: Identification of carriers of CMV plus the relevant HLA was performed using cumulative public TCR beta family frequency.

The sample comprised PBMCs. The receptor's source is a human donor in good health (CMV status not recorded). Some clones in this sample may be carry-over from other donors' samples. This chain uses TRBV7-9 with TRBJ2-1; TRBD2 aligns across 7 bases. In nucleotides, the CDR3 is TGTGCCAGCAGCTTAGGAATGGGAGGGCGGGACTACAATGAGCAGTTCTTC. Its translation: CASSLGMGGRDYNEQFF.